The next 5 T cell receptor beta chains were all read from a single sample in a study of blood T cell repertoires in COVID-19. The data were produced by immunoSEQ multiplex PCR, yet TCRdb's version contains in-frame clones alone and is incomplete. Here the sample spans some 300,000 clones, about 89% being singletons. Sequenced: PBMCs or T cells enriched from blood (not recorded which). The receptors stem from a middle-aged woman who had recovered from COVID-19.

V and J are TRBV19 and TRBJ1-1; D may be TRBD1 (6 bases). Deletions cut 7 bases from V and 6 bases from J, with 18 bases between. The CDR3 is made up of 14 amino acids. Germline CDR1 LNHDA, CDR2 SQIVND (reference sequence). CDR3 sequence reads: CASTTQGWSPEAFF. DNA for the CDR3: TGTGCCAGTACCACACAGGGTTGGTCGCCTGAAGCTTTCTTT. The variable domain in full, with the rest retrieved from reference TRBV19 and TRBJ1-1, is DGGITQSPKYLFRKEGQNVTLSCEQNLNHDAMYWYRQDPGQGLRLIYYSQIVNDFQKGDIAEGYSVSREKKESFPLTVTSAQKNPTAFYLCASTTQGWSPEAFFGQGTRLTVV.

As DNA, the CDR3 is TGCGCCAGCAGCTCGGGTACAGGGGGCACTTTCTACGAGCAGTACTTC. Amino acids: CASSSGTGGTFYEQYF. The chain joins TRBV5-1 to TRBJ2-7, with 9 bases fitting TRBD1. The ends lost 3 bases at V and 3 bases at J; junction bases unmatched: 10. CDR1 and CDR2 from the germline V gene are SGHRS and YFSETQ. The CDR3 consists of 16 residues.

The CDR3 spells CASSPYRGLLSNGYTF. As DNA, the CDR3 is TGTGCCAGCAGTCCTTACAGGGGGCTTCTTTCAAATGGCTACACCTTC. The chain recombines TRBV2 with TRBJ1-2; 9 bases fit TRBD1. Germline V gene sequence: CDR1 SNHLY, CDR2 FYNNEI. The V and J ends lost 5 bases and 6 bases, in that order; junction bases with no gene match: 13. This CDR3 is built from 16 residues.

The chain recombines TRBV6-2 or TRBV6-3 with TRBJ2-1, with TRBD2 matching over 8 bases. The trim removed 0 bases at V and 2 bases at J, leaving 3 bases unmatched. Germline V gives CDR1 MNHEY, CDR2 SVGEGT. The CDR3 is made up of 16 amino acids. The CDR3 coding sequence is TGTGCCAGCAGTTACTCCGACGGGGGGGCCTACAATGAGCAGTTCTTC. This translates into CASSYSDGGAYNEQFF.

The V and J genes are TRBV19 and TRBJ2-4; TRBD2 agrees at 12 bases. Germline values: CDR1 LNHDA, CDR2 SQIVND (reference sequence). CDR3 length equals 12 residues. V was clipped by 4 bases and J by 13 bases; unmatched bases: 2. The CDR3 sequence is CASSTLAGGQYF. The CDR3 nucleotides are TGTGCCAGTAGTACCCTAGCGGGGGGGCAGTACTTC.